A single sample gave rise to the 8 T cell receptor beta chains below, sequenced in a study of shared clonotypes between healthy human individuals. The table came from immunoSEQ multiplex PCR; TCRdb's copy has only in-frame clones and leaves some out. The sample holds around 1.6 million clones, 95% to 99% seen once. The source material was naive CD4+ T cells sorted from blood. The subset was: CD45RA+ positively selected. These receptors all stem from a man aged 25-45 years in good health.

This rearrangement joins TRBV28 to TRBJ2-7; perhaps TRBD1 as D (6 bases). Trimming pared 9 bases from V and 2 bases from J, leaving 14 bases between. The germline V gene encodes CDR1 MDHEN and CDR2 SYDVKM. CDR3 length: 13 amino acids. CDR3 in DNA: TGTGCCAGTTGTGAGGGGGTCCCCTACGAGCAGTACTTC. It codes for CASCEGVPYEQYF.

Written as DNA, the CDR3 is TGTGCCAGCTCACCACCGAATCCACAGGATAACACCGGGGAGCTGTTTTTT. This encodes CASSPPNPQDNTGELFF. This rearrangement joins TRBV18 to TRBJ2-2, with D possibly TRBD1 on 5 matching bases. CDR1 is KGHSH, CDR2 LQKENI, per germline. The CDR3 sequence is 17 residues long. The V end was cut by 0 bases, the J end by 2 bases, with 13 bases between.

This chain joins TRBV18 and TRBJ1-1, with D perhaps matching TRBD1 (5 bases). CDR3 length: 13 amino acids. Trimming stripped 2 bases from V and 11 bases from J, with 15 bases between. Germline V gene data show CDR1 as KGHSH and CDR2 as LQKENI. CDR3 sequence reads: CASSPTGEKVAFF. The CDR3 DNA sequence: TGTGCCAGCTCACCAACGGGGGAGAAGGTTGCTTTCTTT.

The rearrangement uses TRBV18 and TRBJ2-7, with 9 bases aligning to TRBD1. Trimming removed 3 bases from V and 3 bases from J; junction bases left unmatched: 15. The CDR3 has 18 residues. Germline CDR1 is KGHSH and CDR2 is LQKENI. The CDR3 loop reads CASSPTRDRAFQDYEQYF. The DNA for the CDR3 is TGTGCCAGCTCACCGACCCGGGACAGGGCATTCCAAGACTACGAGCAGTACTTC. The full variable domain, rest sourced from reference TRBV18 and TRBJ2-7, is NAGVMQNPRHLVRRRGQEARLRCSPMKGHSHVYWYRQLPEEGLKFMVYLQKENIIDESGMPKERFSAEFPKEGPSILRIQQVVRGDSAAYFCASSPTRDRAFQDYEQYFGPGTRLTVT.

V and J are TRBV19 and TRBJ2-2, with a tentative D call TRBD1 (6 bases). Germline values: CDR1 LNHDA, CDR2 SQIVND (reference sequence). The CDR3 is 15 residues long. Trimming stripped 3 bases from V and 3 bases from J, with 11 bases between. The DNA for the CDR3 is TGTGCCAGTAGTATCCAGGGGACCTACACCGGGGAGCTGTTTTTT. Amino acid sequence: CASSIQGTYTGELFF. The entire variable domain, with the rest obtained from reference TRBV19 and TRBJ2-2, is as follows: DGGITQSPKYLFRKEGQNVTLSCEQNLNHDAMYWYRQDPGQGLRLIYYSQIVNDFQKGDIAEGYSVSREKKESFPLTVTSAQKNPTAFYLCASSIQGTYTGELFFGEGSRLTVL.

The chain couples TRBV7-9 to TRBJ2-2; 15 nucleotides align to TRBD2. The CDR3 is 16 amino acids. V trimming: 3 bases; J trimming: 6 bases; junction bases outside the gene matches: 2. CDR1 SEHNR and CDR2 FQNEAQ come from the germline V gene (reference sequence). CDR3 bases: TGTGCCAGCAGCTTCGGGACTAGCGGGAGGTCCGGGGAGCTGTTTTTT. As protein: CASSFGTSGRSGELFF.

V and J are TRBV5-1 and TRBJ2-3; no firm D call. Trimming removed 4 bases at V and 2 bases at J, with 11 bases between. This CDR3 is 14 amino acids long. From germline, CDR1 is SGHRS and CDR2 YFSETQ. The CDR3 here is CASSRTTLTDTQYF. CDR3 nucleotide sequence: TGCGCCAGCAGCAGAACTACCCTCACAGATACGCAGTATTTT.

The chain links TRBV19 to TRBJ2-2; D is unclear. The germline gives CDR1 LNHDA, CDR2 SQIVND (reference sequence). The length of the CDR3 is 14 residues. Trimming left V 7 bases short and J 4 bases short, with 13 bases between. Written as DNA, the CDR3 is TGTGCCAGTATTCCGGTCGGGTCCACCGGGGAGCTGTTTTTT. This sequence encodes CASIPVGSTGELFF.